These 32 T cell receptor beta chains were sequenced from one sample in a study of T cell responses to AZD1222 COVID-19 vaccine. This table comes from immunoSEQ multiplex PCR, and its TCRdb copy is limited to in-frame clones, with some not included. The data contain under 150,000 clones, approximately 85% of them singletons. Material: peripheral blood, obtained on day 0 of MenACWY control vaccination. All receptors derive from an adult in good health.

The rearrangement joins TRBV18 to TRBJ1-4; no firm D call. The germline V gene encodes CDR1 KGHSH and CDR2 LQKENI. The CDR3 length is 11 residues. Trimming removed 6 bases from V and 12 bases from J, with 11 bases in between. CDR3: CASSPGLQLFF. The CDR3 DNA is TGTGCCAGCTCCCCAGGCCTTCAACTGTTTTTT.

The V call is TRBV12-3 or TRBV12-4, the J call TRBJ2-5; possible D gene TRBD1, 5 bases. Trimming removed 3 bases from V and 4 bases from J, with 9 bases in between. The CDR3 covers 13 residues. This CDR3 is CASSLGRAETQYF. In nucleotides, the CDR3 is TGTGCCAGCAGTTTGGGCAGGGCAGAGACCCAGTACTTC.

The chain joins TRBV28 to TRBJ2-7; 7 bases map to TRBD1. The CDR3 sequence is 15 residues long. Germline CDR1 is MDHEN and CDR2 is SYDVKM. V dropped 4 bases and J dropped 1; count of bases not matched to a gene: 7. CDR3 protein: CASSYPTGQSYEQYF. The CDR3 DNA sequence: TGTGCCAGCAGTTACCCGACAGGGCAGTCCTACGAGCAGTACTTC.

CDR3 protein: CASSLGRAGEQFF. DNA of the CDR3: TGTGCCAGCAGTTTAGGCAGGGCGGGTGAGCAGTTCTTC. This rearrangement joins TRBV12-3 or TRBV12-4 to TRBJ2-1; D possibly matches TRBD1 or TRBD2 (5 bases each). Trimming shortened V by 1 base and J by 9 bases, and 10 bases separated the two germline ends. This CDR3 has 13 residues.

The chain employs TRBV4-2 and TRBJ1-1, with TRBD1 matching over 7 bases. CDR3 length: 15 amino acids. Germline CDR1 LGHNA, CDR2 YNFKEQ. The ends lost 3 bases at V and 0 bases at J; junction bases unmatched: 4. As DNA, the CDR3 is TGTGCCAGCAGCCACTTCAGGGGGATGAACACTGAAGCTTTCTTT. Translating it yields CASSHFRGMNTEAFF.

V and J are TRBV15 and TRBJ2-7; D gene unclear. This CDR3 spans 15 amino acids. Trimming left V 4 bases short and J 0 bases short, with 13 bases between. Per germline, CDR1 LNHNV and CDR2 YYDKDF (reference sequence). This chain's CDR3 is CATSKSFFISYEQYF. As DNA, the CDR3 is TGTGCCACCAGCAAGTCGTTTTTTATCTCCTACGAGCAGTACTTC.

The V and J genes are TRBV5-5 and TRBJ1-2; a weak D match, TRBD1 (5 bases). V lost 3 bases and J lost 3, with 18 bases in between. The CDR3 contains 16 residues. Germline V CDR1 and CDR2: SGHKS, YYEKEE (reference sequence). The CDR3 region has the DNA TGTGCCAGCAGCTCCCCCGGGACTCGGTCCCACTATGGCTACACCTTC. As protein: CASSSPGTRSHYGYTF.

V and J are TRBV19 and TRBJ2-1; 8 positions match TRBD2. V lost 5 bases, J lost 5 bases, and 5 bases stayed unmatched. The CDR3 contains 14 residues. Germline assignment: CDR1 LNHDA and CDR2 SQIVND (reference sequence). The CDR3 region has the DNA TGTGCCAGTAGTCAACTAGCGGACGACAATGAGCAGTTCTTC. Translating it yields CASSQLADDNEQFF.

V gene TRBV2 combines with J gene TRBJ2-1; 7 bases match TRBD2. J lost 6 bases, V lost 5 bases, and 19 bases had no gene match. The CDR3 loop spans 18 amino acids. From germline, CDR1 is SNHLY and CDR2 FYNNEI. The CDR3 is CASSRGRWRLAEINEQFF. DNA for the CDR3: TGTGCCAGCAGTCGAGGGAGATGGCGGCTAGCGGAAATCAATGAGCAGTTCTTC.

CDR3 residues: CASTLVGGYYEQYF. The CDR3 coding sequence is TGTGCCAGCACCCTTGTAGGCGGATACTACGAGCAGTACTTC. J is TRBJ2-7 and V is TRBV28; D remains ambiguous. The germline CDR1 and CDR2 sequences are MDHEN and SYDVKM. The CDR3 length is 14 residues. The ends were cut back, 7 bases at V and 3 bases at J, with 16 bases in the middle.

The DNA for the CDR3 is TGTGCCAGCAGCTTAAAGTCATACAATGAGCAGTTCTTC. Translating gives CASSLKSYNEQFF. The V and J genes are TRBV11-3 and TRBJ2-1; D not certain. The germline gives CDR1 SGHNT, CDR2 YENEEA. Trimming took 2 bases from V and 4 from J, leaving 6 bases between them. The CDR3 contains 13 residues.

The V and J genes are TRBV28 and TRBJ1-3; maybe TRBD1 (5 bases). V shed 2 bases and J shed 0 bases, with 11 bases lying between them. The germline V gene has CDR1 MDHEN and CDR2 SYDVKM. The CDR3 is 16 residues long. As DNA, the CDR3 is TGTGCCAGCAGTTTACCGGGACGGAACTCTGGAAACACCATATATTTT. It translates to CASSLPGRNSGNTIYF.

This clone appeared once. This chain uses TRBV19 with TRBJ2-6; D not certain. Germline CDR1 and CDR2: LNHDA and SQIVND (reference sequence). The CDR3 is made up of 17 amino acids. V shed 5 bases and J shed 3 bases, with 17 bases lying between them. CDR3 bases: TGTGCCAGTAGTCTCACGGCGGATCTAGGTGGGGCCAACGTCCTGACTTTC. Translated: CASSLTADLGGANVLTF.

The chain links TRBV25-1 to TRBJ2-7, with D unclear. CDR3 length equals 14 residues. CDR1 is MGHDK and CDR2 is SYGVNS in the germline V gene. The V end was cut by 4 bases, the J end by 1 base, with 11 bases between. CDR3: CASSVSIGSYEQYF. In DNA form, the CDR3 reads TGTGCCAGCAGTGTAAGCATCGGGTCCTACGAGCAGTACTTC.

This sequence joins TRBV15 and TRBJ1-2; 9 bases are a match to TRBD1. Germline loops: CDR1 LNHNV, CDR2 YYDKDF (reference sequence). The ends lost 4 bases at V and 8 bases at J; junction bases unmatched: 8. This CDR3 spans 14 amino acids. The CDR3 reads CATSNNRGPQGYTF. The CDR3 DNA sequence: TGTGCCACCAGCAACAACAGGGGGCCGCAGGGCTACACCTTC.

This clone was seen a single time. The gene calls are TRBV9 and TRBJ2-3; no clear D gene. There are 13 residues in the CDR3. Germline V gives CDR1 SGDLS, CDR2 YYNGEE. The V and J ends lost 3 bases and 3 bases respectively, with 8 bases between them. In DNA form, the CDR3 reads TGTGCCAGCAGCGGCCAGTTGACAGATACGCAGTATTTT. Amino acid sequence: CASSGQLTDTQYF.

This sequence joins TRBV6-1 and TRBJ1-2; TRBD1 is a possible D gene (5 bases). This CDR3 has 13 residues. Trimming cost V 5 bases and J 3 bases, with 10 bases left between them. Germline V lookup: CDR1 MNHNS, CDR2 SASEGT. The CDR3 DNA is TGTGCCAGCAGTCCAATAGGGGACTATGGCTACACCTTC. It encodes CASSPIGDYGYTF.

V gene TRBV7-2 combines with J gene TRBJ2-1; 7 bases are shared with TRBD1. The CDR3 spans 15 residues. Germline CDR1 and CDR2: SGHTA and FQGNSA. V shed 3 bases, J shed 6 bases, and the junction held 8 bases outside the gene matches. For the CDR3, the DNA is TGTGCCAGCAGCTTTACAGGGGCGCGGGTCAATGAGCAGTTCTTC. Translating it yields CASSFTGARVNEQFF.

DNA of the CDR3: TGTGCCAGCAGCTTCGGTCCACGGGAGCAGTTCTTC. Its protein product is CASSFGPREQFF. The chain links TRBV7-6 to TRBJ2-1, with D uncertain. V lost 3 bases and J 10 bases, leaving 10 bases between the germline ends. Germline V gene sequence: CDR1 SGHVS, CDR2 FNYEAQ. The CDR3 runs 12 residues.

The J gene is TRBJ2-5, the V gene TRBV11-3; D might be TRBD1 or TRBD2, each matching 6 bases. Per the germline V gene, CDR1 is SGHNT and CDR2 is YENEEA. V was pared by 7 bases and J by 7 bases, with 16 bases between. The CDR3 totals 13 residues. In nucleotides, the CDR3 is TGTGCCAGCAAGGGGGACGGGACTTGGACCCAGTACTTC. Its translation: CASKGDGTWTQYF.

V and J are TRBV6-5 and TRBJ2-1; weak D call: TRBD2 (6 bases). This CDR3 comprises 12 residues. V was shortened by 7 bases and J by 12 bases, with 16 bases between the two germline ends. Germline V gene data show CDR1 as MNHEY and CDR2 as SVGAGI. In DNA, the CDR3 is TGTGCCAGCACCGAAGGTGGGAGGTGGCAGTTCTTC. Encoded protein: CASTEGGRWQFF.

J is TRBJ1-6 and V is TRBV28, with D perhaps matching TRBD1 (6 bases). V was pared by 6 bases and J by 7 bases, with 16 bases between. This CDR3 is built from 15 residues. Germline assignment: CDR1 MDHEN and CDR2 SYDVKM. CDR3 in amino acids: CASRTWTEKNSPLHF. The DNA of the CDR3 is TGTGCCAGCAGAACCTGGACAGAAAAAAATTCACCCCTCCACTTT.

The chain employs TRBV29-1 and TRBJ2-1; 7 nucleotides match TRBD2. The CDR3 runs 13 residues. V shed 6 bases and J 3 bases; nucleotides not matched to a gene: 5. Germline lookup yields CDR1 SQVTM and CDR2 ANQGSEA. CDR3: CSVAGLNYNEQFF. In DNA, the CDR3 is TGCAGCGTGGCGGGACTAAACTACAATGAGCAGTTCTTC.

The count of this clone is one. V and J are TRBV9 and TRBJ2-2, with a possible D match to TRBD1 (6 bases). The germline V and J ends were trimmed by 4 bases and 0 bases, with 10 bases remaining between them. The CDR3 spans 15 residues. Germline V lookup: CDR1 SGDLS, CDR2 YYNGEE. DNA of the CDR3: TGTGCCAGCAGCCCGGGGACATCGAACACCGGGGAGCTGTTTTTT. Protein sequence: CASSPGTSNTGELFF. Full variable domain (outside the CDR3, taken from reference TRBV9 and TRBJ2-2): DSGVTQTPKHLITATGQRVTLRCSPRSGDLSVYWYQQSLDQGLQFLIQYYNGEERAKGNILERFSAQQFPDLHSELNLSSLELGDSALYFCASSPGTSNTGELFFGEGSRLTVL.

Only one count was recorded for this clone. This chain connects TRBV7-9 to TRBJ2-7; TRBD2 might be the D (6 bases). V was trimmed by 6 bases and J by 4 bases, leaving 16 bases between them. Germline CDR1 and CDR2: SEHNR and FQNEAQ (reference sequence). CDR3 length: 14 amino acids. CDR3 loop: CASSSMAGLYEQYF. CDR3 DNA: TGTGCCAGCAGTTCTATGGCGGGACTTTACGAGCAGTACTTC.

The chain carries TRBV20-1 and TRBJ1-1; D uncertain. Germline V gene sequence: CDR1 DFQATT, CDR2 SNEGSKA (reference sequence). Trimming took off 3 bases at V and 10 bases at J, with 12 bases between the two ends. The CDR3 loop spans 11 amino acids. CDR3 loop: CSASGQNLAFF. CDR3 DNA sequence: TGCAGTGCTAGCGGCCAGAATTTAGCTTTCTTT.

The chain employs TRBV5-1 and TRBJ1-2, with D possibly being TRBD1 (6 bases). The length of the CDR3 is 14 residues. The V and J ends lost 6 bases and 4 bases respectively, with 16 bases between them. Germline V gene sequence: CDR1 SGHRS, CDR2 YFSETQ. As DNA, the CDR3 is TGCGCCAGCAACCCGTCAACAGGGCCCTATGGCTACACCTTC. It codes for CASNPSTGPYGYTF.

J is TRBJ2-3 and V is TRBV4-1; 8 bases are a match to TRBD2. The CDR3 is 15 amino acids. Germline-derived CDR1 and CDR2 are MGHRA and YSYEKL. The J segment lost 6 bases and the V segment lost 3 bases, leaving 8 bases of the junction unmatched. The CDR3 bases are TGCGCCAGCAGCCACACTAGCGGCCAGGGGGATACGCAGTATTTT. Its protein is CASSHTSGQGDTQYF.

The chain's CDR3 is CASSSPRRNSNQPQHF. The CDR3 DNA reads TGTGCCAGCAGTTCCCCCCGACGTAATAGCAATCAGCCCCAGCATTTT. The V and J genes are TRBV28 and TRBJ1-5, with no clear D. This CDR3 is 16 amino acids long. The V gene's germline CDR1 is MDHEN and CDR2 SYDVKM. Trimming left V 4 bases short and J 0 bases short, with 13 bases between.

This clone has a handful of counts. J is TRBJ2-7 and V is TRBV2, with 7 bases fitting TRBD2. Germline V lookup: CDR1 SNHLY, CDR2 FYNNEI. With 4 bases clipped from V and 6 bases from J, the junction kept 9 bases outside the gene matches. This CDR3 contains 14 residues. The CDR3 DNA sequence: TGTGCCAGCAGTGCTCGGACTAGGTTACTCGAGCAGTACTTC. Translation gives CASSARTRLLEQYF. Filled out from reference TRBV2 and TRBJ2-7, the complete variable domain reads EPEVTQTPSHQVTQMGQEVILRCVPISNHLYFYWYRQILGQKVEFLVSFYNNEISEKSEIFDDQFSVERPDGSNFTLKIRSTKLEDSAMYFCASSARTRLLEQYFGPGTRLTVT.

The count of this clone is one. The rearrangement joins TRBV5-1 to TRBJ2-2; 8 bases map to TRBD2. V was clipped by 4 bases and J by 1 base; unmatched bases: 3. CDR3 length: 15 residues. Germline CDR1 and CDR2: SGHRS and YFSETQ. The CDR3 sequence: CASSISGGNTGELFF. In DNA form, the CDR3 reads TGCGCCAGCAGCATAAGCGGGGGGAACACCGGGGAGCTGTTTTTT.

V usage is TRBV6-1 and J usage is TRBJ2-5; the D call may be TRBD1 or TRBD2 (6 bases each). The CDR3 contains 15 residues. The V and J ends lost 0 bases and 3 bases respectively, with 11 bases between them. Germline loops: CDR1 MNHNS, CDR2 SASEGT. The CDR3 bases are TGTGCCAGCAGTGAAGCAGGGGGGCCCGAAGAGACCCAGTACTTC. Protein sequence: CASSEAGGPEETQYF.